The 9 T cell receptor beta chains below all came from one sample that was sequenced in a study of CD8+CD57+ T cells in acquired aplastic anemia. Both TCR beta VDJ combination and CDR3 sequence profiling were carried out. Genomic DNA was the template for this profiling. One entry per CDR3 protein, called by TCRdb with MiXCR from the reads. This sample carries 65,000 to 85,000 distinct CDR3 sequences, roughly half of them seen once, and the ten largest clones take about 8.3%. Material for sequencing was sorted CD4+, CD8+, or CD8+CD57+ T cells (not recorded which) from PBMCs. These receptors were collected from a human donor in good health, serving as a control.

V usage is TRBV15 and J usage is TRBJ2-7, with D perhaps TRBD1 or TRBD2 (5 bases each). This CDR3 is 14 amino acids long. The V end lost 1 base, the J end lost 7 bases, and 14 bases lay between the germline ends. Per germline, CDR1 LNHNV and CDR2 YYDKDF (reference sequence). The CDR3 bases are TGTGCCACCAGCAGAGGATCGGGGCTCTTAGAGCAGTACTTC. This encodes CATSRGSGLLEQYF.

As regards this clonotype: A much larger clonotype is one base distant, so this may be a read error. This chain connects TRBV11-2 to TRBJ2-5; maybe TRBD2 (5 bases). V dropped 1 base and J dropped 2 bases, with 11 bases sitting between them. Germline lookup yields CDR1 SGHAT and CDR2 FQNNGV. The CDR3 totals 15 residues. The CDR3 region has the DNA TGTGCCAGCAGCTTAGCGTCTCGGGAACAAGAGACCCAGTACTTC. It specifies CASSLASREQETQYF.

The V call is TRBV7-9, the J call TRBJ2-5, with TRBD2 matching 7 bases. CDR1 and CDR2 (germline): SEHNR, FQNEAQ (reference sequence). With 5 bases clipped from V and 4 bases from J, the junction kept 4 bases outside the gene matches. The CDR3 contains 13 residues. In DNA, the CDR3 is TGTGCCAGCAGCCTTACGGGGGGAGAGACCCAGTACTTC. The encoded protein is CASSLTGGETQYF. The full variable domain, with the rest looked up from reference TRBV7-9 and TRBJ2-5, is DTGVSQNPRHKITKRGQNVTFRCDPISEHNRLYWYRQTLGQGPEFLTYFQNEAQLEKSRLLSDRFSAERPKGSFSTLEIQRTEQGDSAMYLCASSLTGGETQYFGPGTRLLVL.

About this clonotype itself: An end of the junction does not agree with germline; a read error may underlie this. This chain connects TRBV6-5 to TRBJ2-5; TRBD1 matches at 7 bases. This CDR3 has 11 amino acids. Per the germline V gene, CDR1 is MNHEY and CDR2 is SVGAGI. The CDR3 coding sequence is TGTGCCAGCACCCGGTGGGGACAGAGGTTCTTC. Translation gives CASTRWGQRFF.

This clonotype was observed a handful of times. The DNA for the CDR3 is TGTGCCAGCAGCATGGGGCGTGAGCAGTTCTTC. This codes for CASSMGREQFF. The V call is TRBV7-9, the J call TRBJ2-1, with D tentatively TRBD1 (5 bases). CDR1 is SEHNR and CDR2 is FQNEAQ in the germline V gene (reference sequence). CDR3 length equals 11 residues. With 5 bases removed from V and 9 bases from J, the gap between germline ends came to 8 bases.

This clonotype has only one observation. The chain links TRBV5-1 to TRBJ2-7; the match to TRBD1 covers 9 bases. Trimming at V came to 4 bases and at J to 2 bases, leaving 4 bases not matched to a gene. The CDR3 is 14 amino acids. Germline-derived CDR1 and CDR2 are SGHRS and YFSETQ. The CDR3 here is CASSTGQGPYEQYF. CDR3 in DNA: TGCGCCAGCAGCACGGGACAGGGCCCCTACGAGCAGTACTTC.

This clonotype is labeled medium-sized. This sequence joins TRBV7-9 and TRBJ2-1; unclear D gene. The germline V gene has CDR1 SEHNR and CDR2 FQNEAQ (reference sequence). The CDR3 is made up of 14 amino acids. Between the trimmed V and J ends, which lost 1 base and 2 bases, there was a span of 6 bases. The chain's CDR3 is CASSLEGPYNEQFF. The CDR3 coding sequence is TGTGCCAGCAGCTTAGAGGGCCCCTACAATGAGCAGTTCTTC.

This clonotype was seen repeatedly, ten times or more. CDR3 region: CASSPGGTIEAFF. The CDR3 region has the DNA TGTGCCAGCAGCCCTGGAGGGACGATAGAAGCTTTCTTT. The gene calls are TRBV7-9 and TRBJ1-1, with D perhaps TRBD1 (5 bases). The CDR3 has 13 amino acids. Trimming took 5 bases from V and 8 from J, leaving 15 bases between them. Germline loops: CDR1 SEHNR, CDR2 FQNEAQ (reference sequence).

This clonotype came up a few times. The chain links TRBV2 to TRBJ2-7, with 7 bases aligning to TRBD2. V lost 8 bases, J lost 5 bases, and 9 bases stayed unmatched. CDR3 length: 13 amino acids. Germline loops: CDR1 SNHLY, CDR2 FYNNEI. CDR3 sequence reads: CASAREGQDEQYF. CDR3 in DNA: TGTGCCAGCGCCAGGGAGGGGCAGGACGAGCAGTACTTC.